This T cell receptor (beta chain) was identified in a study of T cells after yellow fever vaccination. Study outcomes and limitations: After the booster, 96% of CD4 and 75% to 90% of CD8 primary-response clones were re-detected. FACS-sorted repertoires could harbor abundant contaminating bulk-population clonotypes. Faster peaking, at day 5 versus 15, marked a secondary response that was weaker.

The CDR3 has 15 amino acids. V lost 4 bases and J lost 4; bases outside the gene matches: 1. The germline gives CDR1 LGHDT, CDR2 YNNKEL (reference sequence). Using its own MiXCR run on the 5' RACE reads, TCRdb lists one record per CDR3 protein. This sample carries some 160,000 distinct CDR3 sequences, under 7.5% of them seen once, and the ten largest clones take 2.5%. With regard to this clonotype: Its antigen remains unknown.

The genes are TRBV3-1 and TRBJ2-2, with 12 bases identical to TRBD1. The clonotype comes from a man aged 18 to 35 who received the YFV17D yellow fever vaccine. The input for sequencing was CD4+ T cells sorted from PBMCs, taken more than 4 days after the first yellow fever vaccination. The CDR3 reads CASSRDRGRTGELFF. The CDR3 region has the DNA TGTGCCAGCAGCCGGGACAGGGGGCGCACCGGGGAGCTGTTTTTT.